The text below deals with one T cell receptor (beta chain). These data belong to a study of blood T cell repertoires in COVID-19. Original processing methods: Estimates of nucleated cell counts were drawn from the amplification of reference gene primers. Here immunoSEQ multiplex PCR was the method, and the copy in TCRdb shows in-frame clones only, minus some. V, J and clone size were drawn from that table, and D and trimming were deduced from the DNA. Found here are approximately 320,000 clones, more than 90% of them singletons; the top ten hold 2% to 3%. Source material: PBMCs or T cells enriched from blood (not recorded which). The origin of this receptor is a man aged 55 to 69 who had recovered from COVID-19.

The chain's CDR3 is CASSRSVGFRDNEQFF. Written as DNA, the CDR3 is TGTGCCAGTAGTAGATCGGTGGGGTTCAGGGACAATGAGCAGTTCTTC. The chain uses TRBV19 and TRBJ2-1, with a weak D call TRBD1 (5 bases). CDR1 is LNHDA and CDR2 is SQIVND in the germline V gene (reference sequence). V was pared by 4 bases and J by 5 bases, with 18 bases between. The CDR3 loop spans 16 amino acids. Full variable domain (missing parts from reference TRBV19 and TRBJ2-1): DGGITQSPKYLFRKEGQNVTLSCEQNLNHDAMYWYRQDPGQGLRLIYYSQIVNDFQKGDIAEGYSVSREKKESFPLTVTSAQKNPTAFYLCASSRSVGFRDNEQFFGPGTRLTVL.